Included here is one T cell receptor (beta chain) sequence, with context. The antigen remains unidentified. With a J-beta primer mix and a sample-barcoded 5' primer, a second PCR ran roughly 6 to 11 cycles. TCRdb re-called the 5' RACE reads through MiXCR, storing one row per CDR3 protein. Of around 1.5 million distinct CDR3 sequences in the sample, approximately 59% are singletons; the top ten hold 5.5% to 8%. The CDR3 runs 16 residues. This sample was included in a study of blood T cells in healthy people across ages. At the level of the study: Roughly one uniquely barcoded beta molecule per two T cells was captured.

General observations from the study: Per million T cells, TCR beta diversity dropped roughly linearly as age increased. Investigators treated diversity estimates from one million T cells as underestimates.

Per sample, at least 6 micrograms of total RNA were extracted. The chain uses TRBV21-1 and TRBJ2-3; the table's D call, TRBD2, was not checked against the DNA. TRBV21-1 is classified as a pseudogene. The source is a man between 18 and 35 years old in good health. The sequencing input was blood. The CDR3 spells CASSKEEAVEEDTQYF. The DNA for the CDR3 is TGTGCCAGCAGCAAAGAGGAGGCAGTCGAAGAAGATACGCAGTATTTT.